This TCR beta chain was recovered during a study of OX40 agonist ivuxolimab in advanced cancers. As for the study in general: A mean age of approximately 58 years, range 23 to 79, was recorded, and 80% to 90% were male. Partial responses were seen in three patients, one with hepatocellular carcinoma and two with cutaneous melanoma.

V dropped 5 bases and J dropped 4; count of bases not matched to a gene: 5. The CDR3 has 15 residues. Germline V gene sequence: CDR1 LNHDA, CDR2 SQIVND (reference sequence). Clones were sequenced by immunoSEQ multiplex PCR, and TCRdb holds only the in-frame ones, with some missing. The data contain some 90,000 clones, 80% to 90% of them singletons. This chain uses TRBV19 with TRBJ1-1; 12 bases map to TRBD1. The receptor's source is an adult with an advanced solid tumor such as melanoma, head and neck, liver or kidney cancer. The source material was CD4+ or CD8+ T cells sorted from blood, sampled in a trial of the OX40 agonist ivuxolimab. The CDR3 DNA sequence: TGTGCCAGTAGTTTGGGACAGGGGGCGCGCACTGAAGCTTTCTTT. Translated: CASSLGQGARTEAFF.